This T cell receptor (beta chain) was recorded in a study of shared clonotypes between healthy human individuals. This clone came up once. TCRdb's table, derived via immunoSEQ multiplex PCR, lists solely in-frame clones and lacks some. Seen here are 550,000 to 800,000 clones, 90% observed once, and the top ten hold 34%. Germline-derived CDR1 and CDR2 are SGHRS and YFSETQ. Trimming removed 4 bases at V and 2 bases at J, with 10 bases between. The CDR3 consists of 15 residues. V gene TRBV5-1 combines with J gene TRBJ2-6, with D hard to call. This receptor was identified in a man between 18 and 35 years old in good health. Some clones in this sample may be carry-over from other donors' samples. The material sequenced was memory CD8+ T cells from PBMCs. Subset described: CD45RO+ cells pooled with CCR7-negative TemRA cells. The CDR3 DNA reads TGCGCCAGCAGCGGTTTGGGGACTGGGGCCAACGTCCTGACTTTC. Translating gives CASSGLGTGANVLTF.